Each of the 3 T cell receptor beta chains below was sequenced from the same sample in a study of T cells in localized non-small cell lung cancer. Data came from immunoSEQ multiplex PCR; TCRdb stores just in-frame clones and leaves some out. This sample carries 90,000 to 95,000 clones, around 90% of them seen once, and the ten largest clones take approximately 4%. Sequenced material: PBMCs, taken before any cancer treatment. Every receptor here comes from a woman aged 40-75 years with stage II squamous cell lung carcinoma.

This sequence joins TRBV6-5 and TRBJ1-2, with D unclear. Trimming pared 5 bases from V and 2 bases from J, leaving 15 bases between. CDR3 length: 15 residues. CDR1 and CDR2 from the germline V gene are MNHEY and SVGAGI. The DNA of the CDR3 is TGTGCCAGCAGTGACTACTCTTTGCCAAACTATGGCTACACCTTC. It is translated as CASSDYSLPNYGYTF.

V and J are TRBV5-1 and TRBJ2-5, with D maybe TRBD2 (6 bases). Trimming left V 0 bases short and J 2 bases short, with 8 bases between. Per the germline V gene, CDR1 is SGHRS and CDR2 is YFSETQ. This CDR3 contains 14 residues. CDR3 residues: CASSLAGTQETQYF. CDR3 coding DNA: TGCGCCAGCAGCTTGGCCGGGACTCAAGAGACCCAGTACTTC.

This clone was counted a single time. The V call is TRBV4-1, the J call TRBJ2-7; perhaps TRBD2 as D (5 bases). V lost 4 bases and J 0 bases, leaving 7 bases between the germline ends. The CDR3 runs to 13 residues. CDR1 is MGHRA and CDR2 is YSYEKL in the germline V gene. The CDR3 loop reads CASSLRDSYEQYF. DNA of the CDR3: TGCGCCAGCAGCCTCCGGGACTCCTACGAGCAGTACTTC.